In this sample, the clone carrying this TCR beta chain turned up many times. Its antigen is still unknown. CDR1 and CDR2 from the germline V gene are SGHTA and FQGNSA. V shed 4 bases and J shed 5 bases, with 21 bases lying between them. This CDR3 is 17 amino acids long. This entry is derived from a study of T cells in Graves' hyperthyroidism and ophthalmopathy. RNA transcripts yielded amplified TCR beta CDR3 regions. First-round RT-PCR with HTBI primers amplified the TCR CDR3 region. A single record per CDR3 protein comes from TCRdb applying MiXCR to the multiplex PCR reads. The table includes around 180,000 distinct CDR3 sequences, approximately 17% detected once. These patients, aged 18 to 65, had recently diagnosed hyperthyroidism lasting under 2 months. The PBMCs were taken from under 12 ml of fresh peripheral blood. Study findings and constraints: Blood also showed most of the thyroid clonotypes that were expanded above 0.001. A model of 13 V-J pairs discriminated ophthalmopathy from stable hyperthyroidism.

The V call is TRBV7-2, the J call TRBJ1-5, with a possible D match to TRBD1 (6 bases). The sequencing sample was made of blood. The source of this sequence is a woman aged 50 to 65 with Graves' hyperthyroidism. The CDR3 bases are TGTGCCAGCAGCTCCCAAGGACAGTTGACATTAGATCAGCCCCAGCATTTT. It encodes CASSSQGQLTLDQPQHF.